This T cell receptor beta chain was captured in a study of cytomegalovirus exposure and HLA in healthy donors. Overall study: Per a later analysis, the approximately 690 first-cohort and 120 validation repertoires shared one platform. Whole-study results and caveats: The study flagged roughly 160 TCR beta chains as cytomegalovirus-associated.

The data were produced by immunoSEQ multiplex PCR, yet TCRdb's version contains in-frame clones alone and is incomplete. The sample records some 140,000 clones, 86% being singletons. This clone has a single count. Its antigen remains unidentified. The TCR sequence derives from a man between 18 and 35 years old in good health and CMV-seropositive. Sequencing input: PBMCs.

CDR3 protein: CASSQVRTGANYGYTF. The DNA of the CDR3 is TGTGCCAGCAGCCAAGTCCGGACAGGGGCGAACTATGGCTACACCTTC. The chain is built from TRBV14 and TRBJ1-2; 9 bases agree with TRBD1. The germline gives CDR1 SGHDN, CDR2 FVKESK. The junction had 5 bases not matched to a gene; V was cut back by 1 base and J by 2 bases. The CDR3 extends over 16 amino acids.